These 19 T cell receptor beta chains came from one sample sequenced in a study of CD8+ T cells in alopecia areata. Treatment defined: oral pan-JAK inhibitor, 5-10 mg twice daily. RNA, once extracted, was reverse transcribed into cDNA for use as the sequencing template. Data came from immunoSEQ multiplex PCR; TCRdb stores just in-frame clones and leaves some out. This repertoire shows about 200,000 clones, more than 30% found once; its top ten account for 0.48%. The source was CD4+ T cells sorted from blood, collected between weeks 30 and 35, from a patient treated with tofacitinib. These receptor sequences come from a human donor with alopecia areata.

As DNA, the CDR3 is TGCAGCGTTGAAGACCTACAGGGGATAATATACGAGCAGTACTTC. Translation gives CSVEDLQGIIYEQYF. The V call is TRBV29-1, the J call TRBJ2-7; 7 bases are shared with TRBD1. V lost 0 bases, J lost 4 bases, and 9 bases stayed unmatched. Germline V CDR1 and CDR2: SQVTM, ANQGSEA. The CDR3 has 15 residues.

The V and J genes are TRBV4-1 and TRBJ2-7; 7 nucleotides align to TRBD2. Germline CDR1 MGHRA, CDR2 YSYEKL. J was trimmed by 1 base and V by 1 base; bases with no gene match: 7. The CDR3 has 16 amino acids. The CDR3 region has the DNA TGCGCCAGCAGCCAAGCTGGAGGGGAGGGATCCTACGAGCAGTACTTC. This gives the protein CASSQAGGEGSYEQYF.

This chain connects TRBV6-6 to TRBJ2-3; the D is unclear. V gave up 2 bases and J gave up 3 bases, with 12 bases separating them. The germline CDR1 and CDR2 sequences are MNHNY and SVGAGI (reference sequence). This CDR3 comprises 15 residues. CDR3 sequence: CASSYGLVGTDTQYF. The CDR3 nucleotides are TGTGCCAGCAGTTACGGGCTAGTAGGGACAGATACGCAGTATTTT.

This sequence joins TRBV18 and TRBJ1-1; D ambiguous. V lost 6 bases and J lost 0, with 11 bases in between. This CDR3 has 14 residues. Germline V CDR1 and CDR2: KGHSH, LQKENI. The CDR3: CASSTGPLNTEAFF. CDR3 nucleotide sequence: TGTGCCAGCTCGACCGGGCCCCTGAACACTGAAGCTTTCTTT.

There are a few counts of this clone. CDR3 sequence (DNA): TGCGCCAGCAGCCGGCCCCGGCCCGGGACTAGCCCCTACAATGAGCAGTTCTTC. The encoded protein is CASSRPRPGTSPYNEQFF. J is TRBJ2-1 and V is TRBV4-1; 9 nucleotides agree with TRBD2. Looked up from germline, CDR1 is MGHRA and CDR2 is YSYEKL. The CDR3 sequence is 18 residues long. The junction had 12 bases not matched to a gene; V was cut back by 4 bases and J by 2 bases.

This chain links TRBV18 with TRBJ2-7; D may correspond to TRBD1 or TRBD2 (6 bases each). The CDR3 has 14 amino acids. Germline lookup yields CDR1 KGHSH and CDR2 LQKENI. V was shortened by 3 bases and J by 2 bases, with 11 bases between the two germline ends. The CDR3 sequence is CASSPAGGPYEQYF. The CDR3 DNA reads TGTGCCAGCTCACCGGCCGGGGGCCCCTACGAGCAGTACTTC.

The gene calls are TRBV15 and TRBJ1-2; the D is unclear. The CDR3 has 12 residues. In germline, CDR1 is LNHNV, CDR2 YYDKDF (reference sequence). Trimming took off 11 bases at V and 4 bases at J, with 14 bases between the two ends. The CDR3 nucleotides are TGTGCCCACCGTTGGGTTTCCTATGGCTACACCTTC. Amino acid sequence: CAHRWVSYGYTF.

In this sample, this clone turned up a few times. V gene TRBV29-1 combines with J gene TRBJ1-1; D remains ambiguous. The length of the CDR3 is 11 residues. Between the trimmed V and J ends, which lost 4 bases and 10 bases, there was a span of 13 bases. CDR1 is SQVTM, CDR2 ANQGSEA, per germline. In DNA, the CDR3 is TGCAGCGTTGCCGGAACCACCGGAGCTTTCTTT. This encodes CSVAGTTGAFF.

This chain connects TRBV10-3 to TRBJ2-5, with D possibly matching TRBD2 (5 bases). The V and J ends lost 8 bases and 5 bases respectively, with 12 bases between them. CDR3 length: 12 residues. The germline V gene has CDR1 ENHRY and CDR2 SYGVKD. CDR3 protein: CAIGSRMETQYF. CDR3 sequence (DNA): TGTGCCATCGGGAGCAGGATGGAGACCCAGTACTTC.

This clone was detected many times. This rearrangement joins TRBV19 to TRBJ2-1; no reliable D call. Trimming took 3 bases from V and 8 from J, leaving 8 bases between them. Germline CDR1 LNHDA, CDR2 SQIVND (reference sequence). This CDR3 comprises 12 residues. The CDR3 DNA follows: TGTGCCAGTAGTATGGTAGAGGATGAGCAGTTCTTC. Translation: CASSMVEDEQFF. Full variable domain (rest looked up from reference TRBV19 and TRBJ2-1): DGGITQSPKYLFRKEGQNVTLSCEQNLNHDAMYWYRQDPGQGLRLIYYSQIVNDFQKGDIAEGYSVSREKKESFPLTVTSAQKNPTAFYLCASSMVEDEQFFGPGTRLTVL.

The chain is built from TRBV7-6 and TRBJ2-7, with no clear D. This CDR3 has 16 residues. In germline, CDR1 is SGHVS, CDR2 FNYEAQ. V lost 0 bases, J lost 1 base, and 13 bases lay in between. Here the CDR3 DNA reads TGTGCCAGCAGCTTAGCCTCAACTCCTGGGTCCTACGAGCAGTACTTC. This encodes CASSLASTPGSYEQYF. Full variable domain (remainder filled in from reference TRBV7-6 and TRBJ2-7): GAGVSQSPRYKVTKRGQDVALRCDPISGHVSLYWYRQALGQGPEFLTYFNYEAQQDKSGLPNDRFSAERPEGSISTLTIQRTEQRDSAMYRCASSLASTPGSYEQYFGPGTRLTVT.

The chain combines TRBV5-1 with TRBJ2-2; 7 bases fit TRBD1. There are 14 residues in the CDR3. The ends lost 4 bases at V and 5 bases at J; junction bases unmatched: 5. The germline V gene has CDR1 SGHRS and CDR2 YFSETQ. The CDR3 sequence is CASSRDSLTGELFF. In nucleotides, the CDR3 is TGCGCCAGCAGCCGGGACAGCTTAACCGGGGAGCTGTTTTTT. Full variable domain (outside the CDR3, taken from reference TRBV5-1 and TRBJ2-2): KAGVTQTPRYLIKTRGQQVTLSCSPISGHRSVSWYQQTPGQGLQFLFEYFSETQRNKGNFPGRFSGRQFSNSRSEMNVSTLELGDSALYLCASSRDSLTGELFFGEGSRLTVL.

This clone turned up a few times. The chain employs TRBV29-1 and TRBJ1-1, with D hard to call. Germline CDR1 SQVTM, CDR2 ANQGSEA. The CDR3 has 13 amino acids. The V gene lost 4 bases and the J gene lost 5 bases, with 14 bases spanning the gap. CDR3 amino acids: CSVAIRSDTEAFF. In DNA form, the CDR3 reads TGCAGCGTTGCCATCAGGAGTGATACTGAAGCTTTCTTT. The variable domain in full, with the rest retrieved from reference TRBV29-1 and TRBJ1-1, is SAVISQKPSRDICQRGTSLTIQCQVDSQVTMMFWYRQQPGQSLTLIATANQGSEATYESGFVIDKFPISRPNLTFSTLTVSNMSPEDSSIYLCSVAIRSDTEAFFGQGTRLTVV.

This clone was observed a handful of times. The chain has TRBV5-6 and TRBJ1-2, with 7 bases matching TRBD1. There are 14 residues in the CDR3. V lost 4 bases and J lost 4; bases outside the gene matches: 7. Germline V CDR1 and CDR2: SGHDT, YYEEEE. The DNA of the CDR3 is TGTGCCAGCAGCGAGGGACAGTTAGTCTATGGCTACACCTTC. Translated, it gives CASSEGQLVYGYTF.

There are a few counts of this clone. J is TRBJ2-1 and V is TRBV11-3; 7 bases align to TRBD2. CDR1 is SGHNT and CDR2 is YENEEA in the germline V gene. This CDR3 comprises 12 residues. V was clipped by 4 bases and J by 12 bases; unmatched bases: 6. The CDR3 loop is CASSYGAGSQFF. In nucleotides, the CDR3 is TGTGCCAGCAGCTACGGAGCGGGATCGCAGTTCTTC.

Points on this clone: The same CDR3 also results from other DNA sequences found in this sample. In DNA form, the CDR3 reads TGCAGCGTTGGAGGCGGGCTCACAGATACGCAGTATTTT. Amino acid sequence: CSVGGGLTDTQYF. The V call is TRBV29-1, the J call TRBJ2-3; D may be TRBD2 (5 bases). V gave up 4 bases and J gave up 2 bases, with 10 bases separating them. This CDR3 is 13 amino acids long. Germline CDR1 reads SQVTM; CDR2 reads ANQGSEA.

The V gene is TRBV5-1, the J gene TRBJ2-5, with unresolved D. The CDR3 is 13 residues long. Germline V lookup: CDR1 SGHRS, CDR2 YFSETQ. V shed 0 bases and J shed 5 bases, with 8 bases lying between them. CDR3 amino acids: CASSLDGPETQYF. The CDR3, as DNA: TGCGCCAGCAGCTTGGATGGCCCCGAGACCCAGTACTTC.

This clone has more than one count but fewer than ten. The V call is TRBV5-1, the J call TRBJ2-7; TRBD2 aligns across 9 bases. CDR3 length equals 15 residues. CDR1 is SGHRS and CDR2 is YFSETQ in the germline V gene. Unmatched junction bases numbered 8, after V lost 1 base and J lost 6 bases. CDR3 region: CASSLMPSGEGEQYF. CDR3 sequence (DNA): TGCGCCAGCAGCTTGATGCCTAGCGGGGAAGGCGAGCAGTACTTC.

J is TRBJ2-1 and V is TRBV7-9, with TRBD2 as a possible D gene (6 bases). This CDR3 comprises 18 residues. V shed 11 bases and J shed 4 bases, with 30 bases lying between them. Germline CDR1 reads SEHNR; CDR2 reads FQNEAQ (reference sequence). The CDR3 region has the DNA TGTGCCCTTGCTGGAGCAGGTGGCCCCGGGGGAGCTTACAATGAGCAGTTCTTC. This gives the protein CALAGAGGPGGAYNEQFF.